This is a list of T cell receptor beta chains from one sample in a study of OX40 agonist ivuxolimab in advanced cancers. Profiled with immunoSEQ multiplex PCR; TCRdb holds only in-frame clones, not every one. Here the sample spans 90,000 to 120,000 clones, 91% being singletons. The input for sequencing was CD4+ or CD8+ T cells sorted from blood, taken in a trial of the OX40 agonist ivuxolimab. The receptors shown here come from an adult with an advanced solid tumor such as melanoma, head and neck, liver or kidney cancer. Both conserved end residues are part of each CDR3. The D gene is left open where the match is weak. The size entry is marked missing in some rows and otherwise reads once, few, many or a size class.

j_call clone_size v_call d_call cdr3_aa cdr3_nt
TRBJ2-5 once TRBV28 TRBD1 CASSPDRGRRETQYF TGTGCCAGCAGTCCCGACAGGGGGAGAAGGGAGACCCAGTACTTC
TRBJ1-1 - TRBV5-4 - CASRSAVTTNTEAFF TGTGCCAGCAGAAGTGCAGTTACCACGAACACTGAAGCTTTCTTT
TRBJ1-5 - TRBV18 - CASSPPGGYSNQPQHF TGTGCCAGCTCACCACCGGGGGGATATAGCAATCAGCCCCAGCATTTT
TRBJ1-3 - TRBV25-1 - CASSDPGLYSGNTIYF TGTGCCAGCAGTGACCCAGGGCTATACTCTGGAAACACCATATATTTT
TRBJ1-5 - TRBV19 - CASSIDGQGRSQPQHF TGTGCCAGTAGTATAGATGGGCAGGGGAGGTCACAGCCCCAGCATTTT
TRBJ1-1 - TRBV7-9 TRBD1 CASSSFRTGNTEAFF TGTGCCAGCAGCTCCTTTCGGACAGGGAACACTGAAGCTTTCTTT
TRBJ2-7 - TRBV5-1 - CASSLSPQRDEQYF TGCGCCAGCAGCTTGTCACCCCAAAGGGACGAGCAGTACTTC
TRBJ2-7 - TRBV14 TRBD2 CASSPPGGSYEQYF TGTGCCAGCAGTCCTCCGGGAGGTTCCTACGAGCAGTACTTC
TRBJ2-1 - TRBV19 TRBD2 CASSIKREVYNEQFF TGTGCCAGTAGTATTAAGCGGGAGGTCTACAATGAGCAGTTCTTC
TRBJ1-1 - TRBV5-8 - CASSFRDTDSEAFF TGTGCCAGCAGCTTTAGGGACACCGATTCTGAAGCTTTCTTT
TRBJ2-1 - TRBV4-3 TRBD2 CASSPQAVAGAVGASSYNEQFF TGCGCCAGCAGCCCGCAGGCAGTAGCGGGAGCGGTAGGAGCGAGCTCCTACAATGAGCAGTTCTTC
TRBJ2-7 - TRBV6-5 - CASSYPEFSYEQYF TGTGCCAGCAGTTACCCGGAATTCTCCTACGAGCAGTACTTC
TRBJ2-7 - TRBV6-5 TRBD2 CASSYSSGTRVYEQYF TGTGCCAGCAGTTACTCTTCCGGGACTAGAGTCTACGAGCAGTACTTC
TRBJ2-7 once TRBV28 - CASSLLVQGGYEQYF TGTGCCAGCAGTTTATTAGTTCAGGGCGGCTACGAGCAGTACTTC
TRBJ2-7 - TRBV28 - CASSQDPNPSYEQYF TGTGCCAGCAGTCAAGATCCGAACCCCTCCTACGAGCAGTACTTC
TRBJ2-3 - TRBV19 - CASSIRQGYTDTQYF TGTGCCAGTAGTATAAGGCAGGGCTACACAGATACGCAGTATTTT
TRBJ2-7 - TRBV11-2 TRBD2 CASSLTTSAGSYEQYF TGTGCCAGCAGCCTGACGACTAGCGCTGGCTCCTACGAGCAGTACTTC
TRBJ2-3 once TRBV5-6 TRBD2 CASSFSGEGRQYF TGTGCCAGCAGCTTTAGTGGGGAGGGCAGGCAGTATTTT
TRBJ2-3 - TRBV5-1 - CASSLSFQVTDTQYF TGCGCCAGCAGCTTGTCATTTCAGGTCACAGATACGCAGTATTTT
TRBJ1-3 - TRBV4-2 - CASSQVFPAGLSGNTIYF TGTGCCAGCAGCCAAGTTTTTCCAGCAGGCCTCTCTGGAAACACCATATATTTT
TRBJ2-7 - TRBV4-3 TRBD2 CASSQPLDGRVSYEQYF TGCGCCAGCAGCCAACCACTGGACGGGAGGGTGAGCTACGAGCAGTACTTC
TRBJ2-7 once TRBV5-1 TRBD1 CASSLPPLQGYYEQYF TGCGCCAGCAGCTTACCCCCGCTACAGGGGTACTACGAGCAGTACTTC
TRBJ2-7 - TRBV27 TRBD1 CASSLTTDRVHEQYF TGTGCCAGCAGTTTAACCACGGACAGGGTCCACGAGCAGTACTTC
TRBJ1-2 - TRBV7-9 - CASSLGDAYGYTF TGTGCCAGCAGCTTAGGGGATGCCTATGGCTACACCTTC
TRBJ2-1 - TRBV6-4 TRBD2 CASSLAGGYNEQFF TGTGCCAGCAGTTTAGCGGGAGGCTACAATGAGCAGTTCTTC
TRBJ2-7 - TRBV25-1 - CASSDKGPIEQYF TGTGCCAGCAGTGATAAGGGACCGATCGAGCAGTACTTC
TRBJ2-7 - TRBV5-5 TRBD1 CASSRWTGQGPYEQYF TGTGCCAGCAGCCGGTGGACGGGACAGGGTCCCTACGAGCAGTACTTC
TRBJ2-1 - TRBV7-3 TRBD2 CASSSLAGVSRQFF TGTGCCAGCAGTAGCCTAGCGGGAGTGTCTCGGCAGTTCTTC
TRBJ1-3 - TRBV28 TRBD1 CASTQGAGNTIYF TGTGCCAGCACCCAGGGGGCTGGAAACACCATATATTTT
TRBJ2-4 - TRBV15 TRBD1 CATSGGQGLAKNIQYF TGTGCCACCAGCGGGGGACAGGGGTTAGCCAAAAACATTCAGTACTTC
TRBJ1-1 - TRBV18 - CASSPTNTEAFF TGTGCCAGCTCACCCACGAACACTGAAGCTTTCTTT
TRBJ1-2 - TRBV7-2 - CASSLDYGYTF TGTGCCAGCAGCTTAGACTATGGCTACACCTTC
TRBJ2-4 - TRBV15 - CATSRERASRAKNIQYF TGTGCCACCAGCAGAGAGAGGGCTAGTCGAGCCAAAAACATTCAGTACTTC
TRBJ2-7 - TRBV5-1 - CASSLGDGTYEQYF TGCGCCAGCAGCTTGGGGGACGGCACCTACGAGCAGTACTTC
TRBJ2-5 - TRBV10-3 - CAISDPRKETQYF TGTGCCATCAGTGACCCGAGAAAGGAGACCCAGTACTTC
TRBJ2-5 - TRBV27 - CASSLNAWSGETQYF TGTGCCAGCAGTTTAAATGCCTGGTCCGGAGAGACCCAGTACTTC
TRBJ1-1 - TRBV18 - CASSPRTELNTEAFF TGTGCCAGCTCACCTAGAACGGAACTGAACACTGAAGCTTTCTTT
TRBJ2-7 few TRBV11-3 - CASSPDSSYEQYF TGTGCCAGCAGCCCCGACAGCTCCTACGAGCAGTACTTC
TRBJ2-5 - TRBV10-3 TRBD1 CAISNTGDQETQYF TGTGCCATCAGTAATACAGGGGATCAAGAGACCCAGTACTTC
TRBJ1-5 - TRBV6-6 - CASSYSGGNQPQHF TGTGCCAGCAGTTACTCGGGGGGCAATCAGCCCCAGCATTTT
TRBJ2-2 - TRBV21-1 - CASSKSRTGRTGELFF TGTGCCAGCAGCAAATCGAGGACCGGTCGCACCGGGGAGCTGTTTTTT
TRBJ1-2 - TRBV6-5 - CASSYLGGSGYGYTF TGTGCCAGCAGTTACCTCGGGGGATCAGGCTATGGCTACACCTTC
TRBJ1-5 - TRBV10-3 - CAIGGASNQPQHF TGTGCCATCGGGGGGGCCAGCAATCAGCCCCAGCATTTT
TRBJ1-4 - TRBV4-3 - CASRGGAAEKLFF TGCGCCAGCCGGGGGGGGGCCGCCGAAAAACTGTTTTTT
TRBJ1-2 - TRBV11-2 - CASSLEFRQGGYTF TGTGCCAGCAGCTTAGAATTCCGGCAGGGAGGGTACACCTTC
TRBJ2-3 - TRBV7-9 TRBD2 CASSSSGSSTDTQYF TGTGCCAGCAGCTCCAGCGGGAGCAGCACAGATACGCAGTATTTT
TRBJ1-1 - TRBV6-6 - CASKKETEAFF TGTGCCAGCAAAAAAGAGACTGAAGCTTTCTTT
TRBJ2-5 - TRBV14 TRBD1 CASSLITGGAETQYF TGTGCCAGCAGCCTCATCACAGGGGGCGCGGAGACCCAGTACTTC
TRBJ1-6 - TRBV27 - CASGRDTNPSGVALHF TGTGCCAGCGGACGGGACACAAACCCCTCGGGTGTGGCCCTCCACTTT
TRBJ1-2 - TRBV4-1 TRBD1 CASSQGAGTGGVNGYTF TGCGCCAGCAGCCAAGGGGCCGGGACAGGGGGCGTTAATGGCTACACCTTC
TRBJ2-3 - TRBV19 TRBD2 CASTLAGGTDTQYF TGTGCCAGTACCTTAGCGGGAGGGACAGATACGCAGTATTTT
TRBJ1-1 - TRBV6-1 - CASSERGGNTEAFF TGTGCCAGCAGTGAAAGAGGCGGGAACACTGAAGCTTTCTTT
TRBJ2-1 - TRBV6-4 TRBD2 CASSAGLDYNEQFF TGTGCCAGCAGTGCGGGACTAGACTACAATGAGCAGTTCTTC
TRBJ1-2 - TRBV29-1 TRBD1 CSAGTGGYGYTF TGCAGCGCTGGGACAGGGGGCTATGGCTACACCTTC
TRBJ2-3 - TRBV11-2 TRBD2 CASSLEKGTSGRRGTDTQYF TGTGCCAGCAGCTTAGAAAAGGGGACTAGCGGGAGGAGGGGCACAGATACGCAGTATTTT
TRBJ1-3 - TRBV7-9 - CASSLAGTPVDTIYF TGTGCCAGCAGCTTAGCCGGGACACCCGTGGACACCATATATTTT
TRBJ2-7 - TRBV11-2 TRBD2 CASSDGSLAGYEQYF TGTGCCAGCAGCGATGGGAGCCTAGCGGGCTACGAGCAGTACTTC